The 19 T cell receptor beta chains in this list originate from one sample, sequenced in a study of blood T cell repertoires in COVID-19. TCRdb keeps only in-frame clones here, not all; method: immunoSEQ multiplex PCR. The sample lists 200,000 or so clones; 70% to 90% were seen once. The specimen sequenced was peripheral blood. The receptors come from a man aged 50 or older who had recovered from COVID-19.

The J gene is TRBJ2-7, the V gene TRBV27; 8 bases align to TRBD2. The germline V gene has CDR1 MNHEY and CDR2 SMNVEV (reference sequence). CDR3 length: 15 amino acids. V was clipped by 3 bases and J by 6 bases; unmatched bases: 10. The CDR3 here is CASSFWSGRSVEQYF. Here the CDR3 DNA reads TGTGCCAGCAGTTTTTGGAGCGGGAGATCAGTCGAGCAGTACTTC.

V gene TRBV5-1 combines with J gene TRBJ2-7; tentatively, D is TRBD1 (7 bases). There are 15 residues in the CDR3. In germline, CDR1 is SGHRS, CDR2 YFSETQ. Trimming removed 4 bases at V and 6 bases at J, with 20 bases between. The CDR3 DNA is TGCGCCAGCAGCCCAGGGGGGACGCCGGGGTTCGAGCAGTACTTC. Amino acids: CASSPGGTPGFEQYF.

The V and J genes are TRBV18 and TRBJ1-1; the D is unclear. The CDR3 sequence is 12 residues long. Germline CDR1 reads KGHSH; CDR2 reads LQKENI. With 3 bases removed from V and 4 bases from J, the gap between germline ends came to 6 bases. CDR3 protein: CASSPIITEAFF. CDR3 bases: TGTGCCAGCTCACCTATTATCACTGAAGCTTTCTTT.

The genes are TRBV18 and TRBJ1-1, with D hard to call. This CDR3 region has 13 residues. V shed 5 bases and J shed 2 bases, with 9 bases lying between them. Per the germline V gene, CDR1 is KGHSH and CDR2 is LQKENI. For the CDR3, the DNA is TGTGCCAGCTCATATTCAGAAAACACTGAAGCTTTCTTT. As protein: CASSYSENTEAFF.

The V gene is TRBV7-9, the J gene TRBJ2-1, with D possibly matching TRBD1 (6 bases). The CDR3 extends over 14 amino acids. Trimming cost V 2 bases and J 6 bases, with 11 bases left between them. Per the germline V gene, CDR1 is SEHNR and CDR2 is FQNEAQ (reference sequence). In DNA, the CDR3 is TGTGCCAGCAGCTTAAACAGGGCCGGCAATGAGCAGTTCTTC. Translating it yields CASSLNRAGNEQFF.

This clone was seen only a few times. The chain joins TRBV30 to TRBJ2-3; 7 bases are shared with TRBD2. With V trimmed by 2 bases and J by 6 bases, 5 bases remained unmatched. CDR1 GTSNPN and CDR2 SVGIG come from the germline V gene (reference sequence). The CDR3 is made up of 13 amino acids. The CDR3 DNA follows: TGTGCCTGGAGTTTGCGGGAGAAGGATACGCAGTATTTT. Its translation: CAWSLREKDTQYF.

This rearrangement joins TRBV6-5 to TRBJ2-1, with 7 bases aligning to TRBD1. Germline CDR1 and CDR2: MNHEY and SVGAGI. This CDR3 contains 14 residues. V was clipped by 0 bases and J by 9 bases; unmatched bases: 5. The CDR3 sequence is CASSYSEGAAEQFF. Here the CDR3 DNA reads TGTGCCAGCAGTTACTCCGAGGGGGCCGCTGAGCAGTTCTTC.

V gene TRBV28 combines with J gene TRBJ1-5; D perhaps matches TRBD1 (6 bases). Trimming pared 7 bases from V and 0 bases from J, leaving 10 bases between. CDR1 and CDR2 (germline): MDHEN, SYDVKM. The length of the CDR3 is 14 residues. CDR3 bases: TGTGCCAGCAATGGACAGTATAGCAATCAGCCCCAGCATTTT. It yields the protein CASNGQYSNQPQHF.

The chain couples TRBV7-8 to TRBJ2-1; D is unresolved. The CDR3 is 14 amino acids. Germline CDR1 SGHVS, CDR2 FQNEAQ. V gave up 3 bases and J gave up 3 bases, with 9 bases separating them. DNA of the CDR3: TGTGCCAGCAGCTTCGATCTACTCTACAATGAGCAGTTCTTC. This codes for CASSFDLLYNEQFF.

The J gene is TRBJ2-3, the V gene TRBV27; TRBD1 agrees at 8 bases. There are 15 residues in the CDR3. Trimming took 5 bases from V and 2 from J; bases not matched to a gene: 6. Germline V gene sequence: CDR1 MNHEY, CDR2 SMNVEV (reference sequence). The chain's CDR3 is CASSTPGGSTDTQYF. CDR3 nucleotides: TGTGCCAGCAGTACTCCAGGGGGCTCCACAGATACGCAGTATTTT.

This chain links TRBV6-2 or TRBV6-3 with TRBJ2-7, with 7 bases fitting TRBD2. Germline CDR1 reads MNHEY; CDR2 reads SVGEGT. J lost 5 bases, V lost 0 bases, and 7 bases had no gene match. CDR3 length: 15 residues. The chain's CDR3 is CASSYSLAARDEQYF. CDR3 sequence (DNA): TGTGCCAGCAGTTACTCCCTAGCGGCCCGGGACGAGCAGTACTTC.

This chain links TRBV5-1 with TRBJ2-6; 11 bases fit TRBD2. V lost 4 bases and J lost 1; bases outside the gene matches: 7. CDR1 and CDR2 (germline): SGHRS, YFSETQ. The CDR3 has 18 residues. The CDR3 is CASSTPSGRLSGANVLTF. The CDR3 coding sequence is TGCGCCAGCAGCACCCCTAGCGGGAGGCTTTCTGGGGCCAACGTCCTGACTTTC.

This chain uses TRBV28 with TRBJ1-1, with D unresolved. CDR1 is MDHEN and CDR2 is SYDVKM in the germline V gene. Trimming cost V 4 bases and J 4 bases, with 7 bases left between them. The CDR3 spans 12 residues. Written as DNA, the CDR3 is TGTGCCAGCAGTTCTCTAGGCACTGAAGCTTTCTTT. It is translated as CASSSLGTEAFF.

The rearrangement links TRBV27 to TRBJ2-2; D uncertain. The CDR3 contains 14 residues. V was trimmed by 2 bases and J by 1 base, leaving 5 bases between them. In germline, CDR1 is MNHEY, CDR2 SMNVEV (reference sequence). The CDR3 here is CASSLEVNTGELFF. CDR3 DNA: TGTGCCAGCAGTTTAGAGGTGAACACCGGGGAGCTGTTTTTT.

The V and J genes are TRBV25-1 and TRBJ1-2; the D gene is possibly TRBD1 (5 bases). This CDR3 is built from 16 residues. Germline V CDR1 and CDR2: MGHDK, SYGVNS. Trimming shortened V by 2 bases and J by 4 bases, and 17 bases separated the two germline ends. CDR3 residues: CASSESGQGLGYGYTF. Here the CDR3 DNA reads TGTGCCAGCAGTGAAAGTGGGCAGGGCCTGGGCTATGGCTACACCTTC.

The chain employs TRBV5-1 and TRBJ1-3; D possibly corresponds to TRBD1 (5 bases). Trimming removed 1 base at V and 0 bases at J, with 11 bases between. This CDR3 is 16 amino acids long. Germline lookup yields CDR1 SGHRS and CDR2 YFSETQ. CDR3 in DNA: TGCGCCAGCAGCTTGCAGGGAAGCAGCTCTGGAAACACCATATATTTT. Protein: CASSLQGSSSGNTIYF.

The chain recombines TRBV28 with TRBJ2-7; 8 bases are shared with TRBD1. The germline V gene encodes CDR1 MDHEN and CDR2 SYDVKM. The CDR3 totals 16 residues. With 4 bases clipped from V and 6 bases from J, the junction kept 14 bases outside the gene matches. CDR3 bases: TGTGCCAGCAGTTCATCCGGACAGGGTAAACGCGGCGAGCAGTACTTC. Translated: CASSSSGQGKRGEQYF.

CDR3 sequence reads: CASNTQETQYF. The CDR3 region has the DNA TGTGCCAGTAACACACAAGAGACCCAGTACTTC. The rearrangement uses TRBV19 and TRBJ2-5; D gene unclear. Deletions cut 7 bases from V and 2 bases from J, with 5 bases between. Germline V lookup: CDR1 LNHDA, CDR2 SQIVND (reference sequence). CDR3 size: 11 residues.

This chain joins TRBV28 and TRBJ1-2; 10 bases fit TRBD1. The germline V gene has CDR1 MDHEN and CDR2 SYDVKM. The V gene end was trimmed by 4 bases and the J gene end by 5 bases; junction bases not matched to a gene: 7. This CDR3 contains 15 residues. Here the CDR3 DNA reads TGTGCCAGCAGTTCGGCCGGGACAGGGGTATATGGCTACACCTTC. Translating gives CASSSAGTGVYGYTF.